Below are 18 T cell receptor beta chains sequenced from a single sample in a study of blood T cell repertoires in COVID-19. The data were produced by immunoSEQ multiplex PCR, yet TCRdb's version contains in-frame clones alone and is incomplete. Among roughly 350,000 clones listed, roughly 85% were seen once. The sample comprised peripheral blood. Source of these receptors: a young woman with acute or convalescent COVID-19.

The chain uses TRBV28 and TRBJ2-1; 9 bases agree with TRBD2. The CDR3 covers 15 residues. CDR1 is MDHEN, CDR2 SYDVKM, per germline. Trimming at V came to 6 bases and at J to 9 bases, leaving 12 bases not matched to a gene. The chain's CDR3 is CASSGGSGGFREQFF. Here the CDR3 DNA reads TGTGCCAGCAGCGGGGGCAGCGGGGGGTTTCGTGAGCAGTTCTTC.

This chain joins TRBV7-6 and TRBJ1-1, with 7 positions matching TRBD1. The germline gives CDR1 SGHVS, CDR2 FNYEAQ. The CDR3 contains 15 residues. Trimming removed 5 bases from V and 0 bases from J; junction bases left unmatched: 6. The DNA of the CDR3 is TGTGCCAGCAGCCGAGCCGGGACAGTGAACACTGAAGCTTTCTTT. Translating it yields CASSRAGTVNTEAFF.

The rearrangement joins TRBV7-9 to TRBJ1-2; 8 nucleotides agree with TRBD1. Germline lookup yields CDR1 SEHNR and CDR2 FQNEAQ (reference sequence). The junction had 4 bases not matched to a gene; V was cut back by 4 bases and J by 6 bases. The CDR3 runs 13 residues. CDR3 loop: CASSSRTGNGYTF. CDR3 nucleotide sequence: TGTGCCAGCAGCTCCCGGACAGGGAATGGCTACACCTTC.

The chain joins TRBV3-1 (or the pseudogene TRBV3-2) to TRBJ2-5; D ambiguous. Germline V CDR1 and CDR2: LGHDT, YNNKEL (reference sequence). This CDR3 has 15 amino acids. V was shortened by 5 bases and J by 2 bases, with 15 bases between the two germline ends. The DNA for the CDR3 is TGTGCCAGCAGCTCGGGTGTCCTAAAGCAAGAGACCCAGTACTTC. Protein sequence: CASSSGVLKQETQYF.

A single count supports this clone. CDR3 nucleotides: TGTGCCAGTAGCCTAACGATCAATCAGCCCCAGCATTTT. This sequence encodes CASSLTINQPQHF. The rearrangement uses TRBV19 and TRBJ1-5; D unclear. This CDR3 region has 13 residues. From germline, CDR1 is LNHDA and CDR2 SQIVND (reference sequence). Trimming left V 6 bases short and J 3 bases short, with 9 bases between.

This clone was counted only a few times. The chain is built from TRBV6-6 and TRBJ1-5; TRBD1 matches at 7 bases. The CDR3 spans 14 residues. Trimming cost V 2 bases and J 6 bases; bases outside gene matches: 4. The germline CDR1 and CDR2 sequences are MNHNY and SVGAGI (reference sequence). The CDR3 nucleotides are TGTGCCAGCAGTTACGAGGGGGCACGTCAGCCCCAGCATTTT. This codes for CASSYEGARQPQHF.

This rearrangement joins TRBV5-6 to TRBJ2-2; unclear D gene. Per the germline V gene, CDR1 is SGHDT and CDR2 is YYEEEE. The CDR3 has 14 amino acids. Trimming cost V 0 bases and J 6 bases, with 9 bases left between them. This CDR3 is CASSLGLGSGELFF. CDR3 coding DNA: TGTGCCAGCAGCTTGGGTCTGGGCTCCGGGGAGCTGTTTTTT.

The CDR3 sequence: CASSLAAAEQYF. The CDR3 bases are TGCGCCAGCAGCTTGGCAGCGGCCGAGCAGTACTTC. This sequence joins TRBV5-1 and TRBJ2-7, with D possibly TRBD2 on 5 matching bases. The V gene lost 0 bases and the J gene lost 6 bases, with 7 bases spanning the gap. CDR1 and CDR2 from the germline V gene are SGHRS and YFSETQ. This CDR3 contains 12 residues.

The V gene is TRBV7-9, the J gene TRBJ1-2, with 9 bases aligning to TRBD1. CDR3 size: 14 residues. The V gene end was trimmed by 1 base and the J gene end by 6 bases; junction bases not matched to a gene: 3. The germline CDR1 and CDR2 sequences are SEHNR and FQNEAQ (reference sequence). CDR3 loop: CASSLGDREDGYTF. The CDR3 DNA sequence: TGTGCCAGCAGCTTAGGGGACAGGGAGGATGGCTACACCTTC.

J is TRBJ2-1 and V is TRBV27; 8 positions match TRBD2. Germline values: CDR1 MNHEY, CDR2 SMNVEV (reference sequence). The CDR3 length is 18 residues. V lost 2 bases to trimming and J lost 0 bases; unmatched junction nucleotides: 9. The CDR3 DNA sequence: TGTGCCAGCAGTTTAATGCGTAAGCGGGGGAGCTCCTACAATGAGCAGTTCTTC. Its translation is CASSLMRKRGSSYNEQFF.

This rearrangement joins TRBV28 to TRBJ1-1; 9 nucleotides agree with TRBD1. With 3 bases clipped from V and 7 bases from J, the junction kept 6 bases outside the gene matches. This CDR3 has 14 residues. Germline lookup yields CDR1 MDHEN and CDR2 SYDVKM. The CDR3 sequence is CASSFGQGWDEAFF. The DNA for the CDR3 is TGTGCCAGCAGTTTCGGACAGGGGTGGGATGAAGCTTTCTTT.

The chain couples TRBV6-5 to TRBJ1-1; a weak D match, TRBD1 (5 bases). Trimming took 6 bases from V and 7 from J, leaving 21 bases between them. The CDR3 is 15 amino acids. Per germline, CDR1 MNHEY and CDR2 SVGAGI. CDR3 coding DNA: TGTGCCAGCAGCCATCTGGGGCTTATCGAATTTGAAGCTTTCTTT. Protein sequence: CASSHLGLIEFEAFF.

This clone showed up many times. The V gene is TRBV2, the J gene TRBJ2-1; 10 bases map to TRBD2. This CDR3 comprises 17 residues. Unmatched junction bases numbered 8, after V lost 3 bases and J lost 3 bases. CDR1 SNHLY and CDR2 FYNNEI come from the germline V gene. The DNA of the CDR3 is TGTGCCAGCAGTGAGGTGGTAGCGGGGGGAGACTACAATGAGCAGTTCTTC. Amino acids: CASSEVVAGGDYNEQFF.

This clone appeared a single time. The same CDR3 also results from other DNA sequences found in this sample. This sequence joins TRBV5-1 and TRBJ2-3; 7 nucleotides agree with TRBD2. After removal of 0 bases from V and 0 bases from J, the junction contained 4 bases not matched to a gene. Germline V gene data show CDR1 as SGHRS and CDR2 as YFSETQ. This CDR3 has 16 amino acids. CDR3 DNA: TGCGCCAGCAGCTTGGGAGGCGGGGGTAGCACAGATACGCAGTATTTT. It specifies CASSLGGGGSTDTQYF.

This clone has a single count. The chain is built from TRBV6-1 and TRBJ2-3; 9 nucleotides align to TRBD1. V lost 2 bases, J lost 3 bases, and 3 bases stayed unmatched. CDR1 MNHNS and CDR2 SASEGT come from the germline V gene. This CDR3 spans 15 amino acids. The CDR3 here is CASSEWGQGTDTQYF. CDR3 coding DNA: TGTGCCAGCAGTGAATGGGGACAGGGAACAGATACGCAGTATTTT.

The count of this clone is one. This chain connects TRBV11-2 to TRBJ1-1; TRBD1 matches 7 bases. V gave up 5 bases and J gave up 3 bases; unmatched junction bases: 3. The CDR3 length is 13 residues. Germline assignment: CDR1 SGHAT and CDR2 FQNNGV. CDR3 nucleotide sequence: TGTGCCAGCAGCCCAGGGGGACACACTGAAGCTTTCTTT. It translates to CASSPGGHTEAFF.

This chain joins TRBV21-1 and TRBJ2-7; the table's D call of TRBD1 was not tested on the DNA. TRBV21-1 is annotated as a pseudogene. The CDR3 is 13 residues long. The CDR3 is CASSIARGYEQYF. The CDR3, as DNA: TGTGCCAGCAGCATTGCCAGGGGTTACGAGCAGTACTTC.

The chain uses TRBV5-1 and TRBJ1-4; maybe TRBD1 (5 bases). This CDR3 region has 13 residues. Germline assignment: CDR1 SGHRS and CDR2 YFSETQ. With 6 bases removed from V and 3 bases from J, the gap between germline ends came to 9 bases. CDR3 residues: CASKQGSNEKLFF. For the CDR3, the DNA is TGCGCCAGCAAGCAGGGATCTAATGAAAAACTGTTTTTT.